This is a list of T cell receptor beta chains from one sample in a study of shared clonotypes between healthy human individuals. Assay used: immunoSEQ multiplex PCR; TCRdb lists only in-frame clones, some missing. Of around 1.6 million clones listed, 95% to 99% are singletons. Sequenced: naive CD4+ T cells sorted from blood. All receptors derive from a young man in good health. Both conserved end residues are part of each CDR3. A D gene is named only where the DNA matches it firmly. Not every row has a clone size; where given, it reads once, few, many or a size class.

j_call: TRBJ2-2; v_call: TRBV5-6; clone_size: NA; d_call: NA; cdr3_aa: CASSPPAGTGELFF; cdr3_nt: TGTGCCAGCTCCCCCCCCGCGGGCACCGGGGAGCTGTTTTTT
j_call: TRBJ1-5; v_call: TRBV6-6; clone_size: NA; d_call: NA; cdr3_aa: CAQVTVAGYSNQPQHF; cdr3_nt: TGTGCTCAGGTAACGGTGGCAGGTTATAGCAATCAGCCCCAGCATTTT
j_call: TRBJ2-7; v_call: TRBV7-9; clone_size: once; d_call: TRBD1; cdr3_aa: CASSLVGTGLDEQYF; cdr3_nt: TGTGCCAGCAGCTTAGTCGGGACAGGGCTAGACGAGCAGTACTTC
j_call: TRBJ2-5; v_call: TRBV5-1; clone_size: NA; d_call: TRBD1; cdr3_aa: CASVQGTGEETQYF; cdr3_nt: TGCGCCAGCGTTCAGGGGACAGGGGAAGAGACCCAGTACTTC
j_call: TRBJ1-6; v_call: TRBV30; clone_size: NA; d_call: TRBD1; cdr3_aa: CAWSTWDRGRFNNSPLHF; cdr3_nt: TGTGCCTGGAGTACATGGGACAGGGGGCGTTTTAATAATTCACCCCTCCACTTT
j_call: TRBJ2-3; v_call: TRBV13; clone_size: NA; d_call: NA; cdr3_aa: CASSLLTDTQYF; cdr3_nt: TGTGCCAGCAGCCTACTCACAGATACGCAGTATTTT
j_call: TRBJ1-5; v_call: TRBV28; clone_size: NA; d_call: NA; cdr3_aa: CASSSLDVFDQPQHF; cdr3_nt: TGTGCCAGCAGTTCCCTCGACGTCTTCGATCAGCCCCAGCATTTT
j_call: TRBJ2-2; v_call: TRBV6-1; clone_size: NA; d_call: NA; cdr3_aa: CASRSNTGELFF; cdr3_nt: TGTGCCAGCAGGTCGAACACCGGGGAGCTGTTTTTT
j_call: TRBJ2-7; v_call: TRBV4-2; clone_size: NA; d_call: NA; cdr3_aa: CASSQPQGGLADASEQYF; cdr3_nt: TGTGCCAGCAGCCAACCACAGGGGGGCCTAGCGGACGCCTCCGAGCAGTACTTC
j_call: TRBJ2-2; v_call: TRBV5-4; clone_size: NA; d_call: TRBD1; cdr3_aa: CASSLPGQGDGELFF; cdr3_nt: TGTGCCAGCAGCCTCCCAGGACAGGGTGACGGGGAGCTGTTTTTT
j_call: TRBJ2-7; v_call: TRBV5-6; clone_size: NA; d_call: NA; cdr3_aa: CASSSDSYEQYF; cdr3_nt: TGTGCCAGCAGCTCAGATTCCTACGAGCAGTACTTC
j_call: TRBJ2-2; v_call: TRBV7-6; clone_size: NA; d_call: NA; cdr3_aa: CASSHYTDTGELFF; cdr3_nt: TGTGCCAGCAGCCACTACACGGACACCGGGGAGCTGTTTTTT
j_call: TRBJ2-1; v_call: TRBV29-1; clone_size: NA; d_call: NA; cdr3_aa: CSVETHNEQFF; cdr3_nt: TGCAGCGTTGAGACTCACAATGAGCAGTTCTTC
j_call: TRBJ2-7; v_call: TRBV4-1; clone_size: NA; d_call: TRBD2; cdr3_aa: CASSQDHGLAGGSYEQYF; cdr3_nt: TGCGCCAGCAGCCAAGATCATGGACTAGCGGGAGGATCCTACGAGCAGTACTTC
j_call: TRBJ1-1; v_call: TRBV18; clone_size: NA; d_call: NA; cdr3_aa: CASSPVAGDTEAFF; cdr3_nt: TGTGCCAGCTCACCCGTCGCGGGGGACACTGAAGCTTTCTTT
j_call: TRBJ2-5; v_call: TRBV18; clone_size: NA; d_call: TRBD1; cdr3_aa: CASSSLPYRGQETQYF; cdr3_nt: TGTGCCAGCTCAAGCCTTCCTTACAGGGGACAAGAGACCCAGTACTTC
j_call: TRBJ1-4; v_call: TRBV28; clone_size: NA; d_call: TRBD1; cdr3_aa: CATETGAGEKLFF; cdr3_nt: TGTGCCACCGAGACAGGGGCGGGTGAAAAACTGTTTTTT
j_call: TRBJ2-2; v_call: TRBV7-2; clone_size: NA; d_call: NA; cdr3_aa: CASSLEWGGTGELFF; cdr3_nt: TGTGCCAGCAGCTTAGAATGGGGAGGCACCGGGGAGCTGTTTTTT
j_call: TRBJ2-1; v_call: TRBV5-1; clone_size: NA; d_call: NA; cdr3_aa: CASSSRTFQRPPWEEQFF; cdr3_nt: TGCGCCAGCAGCTCGAGGACGTTTCAGCGGCCCCCCTGGGAGGAGCAGTTCTTC
j_call: TRBJ1-3; v_call: TRBV5-1; clone_size: NA; d_call: TRBD1; cdr3_aa: CASKRQTGAFSGNTIYF; cdr3_nt: TGCGCCAGCAAACGACAAACAGGGGCTTTCTCTGGAAACACCATATATTTT
j_call: TRBJ2-7; v_call: TRBV5-1; clone_size: NA; d_call: NA; cdr3_aa: CASSSGGSSYEQYF; cdr3_nt: TGCGCCAGCAGCTCCGGAGGAAGCTCCTACGAGCAGTACTTC
j_call: TRBJ2-4; v_call: TRBV4-1; clone_size: NA; d_call: NA; cdr3_aa: CASSQDTLLVCIQYF; cdr3_nt: TGCGCCAGCAGCCAAGATACCCTACTAGTTTGCATTCAGTACTTC
j_call: TRBJ2-3; v_call: TRBV10-3; clone_size: NA; d_call: NA; cdr3_aa: CAISEKLYTDTQYF; cdr3_nt: TGTGCCATCAGTGAAAAGTTATACACAGATACGCAGTATTTT
j_call: TRBJ2-5; v_call: TRBV10-3; clone_size: NA; d_call: NA; cdr3_aa: CAISESGGIGPETQYF; cdr3_nt: TGTGCCATCAGTGAGTCGGGCGGGATAGGGCCAGAGACCCAGTACTTC
j_call: TRBJ2-1; v_call: TRBV2; clone_size: NA; d_call: NA; cdr3_aa: CASSTHPKTGNEQFF; cdr3_nt: TGTGCCAGCAGTACCCATCCGAAAACAGGGAATGAGCAGTTCTTC
j_call: TRBJ1-5; v_call: TRBV5-6; clone_size: NA; d_call: NA; cdr3_aa: CASSWGPDSNQPQHF; cdr3_nt: TGTGCCAGCAGCTGGGGCCCCGATAGCAATCAGCCCCAGCATTTT
j_call: TRBJ2-7; v_call: TRBV10-2; clone_size: NA; d_call: TRBD2; cdr3_aa: CASETSGPSYEQYF; cdr3_nt: TGCGCCAGCGAGACTAGCGGACCCTCCTACGAGCAGTACTTC
j_call: TRBJ2-5; v_call: TRBV7-8; clone_size: NA; d_call: NA; cdr3_aa: CASSRQETQYF; cdr3_nt: TGTGCCAGCAGCCGCCAAGAGACCCAGTACTTC
j_call: TRBJ2-3; v_call: TRBV6-5; clone_size: NA; d_call: NA; cdr3_aa: CASSYREIRADTQYF; cdr3_nt: TGTGCCAGCAGTTACAGAGAAATAAGGGCGGATACGCAGTATTTT
j_call: TRBJ1-4; v_call: TRBV7-2; clone_size: NA; d_call: TRBD1; cdr3_aa: CASSVGTGHNEKLFF; cdr3_nt: TGTGCCAGCAGCGTAGGGACAGGCCACAATGAAAAACTGTTTTTT
j_call: TRBJ2-5; v_call: TRBV6-5; clone_size: NA; d_call: NA; cdr3_aa: CASRDIQETQYF; cdr3_nt: TGTGCCAGCAGAGATATCCAAGAGACCCAGTACTTC
j_call: TRBJ1-2; v_call: TRBV28; clone_size: NA; d_call: NA; cdr3_aa: CASTREDYGYTF; cdr3_nt: TGTGCCAGCACCAGGGAGGACTATGGCTACACCTTC
j_call: TRBJ2-7; v_call: TRBV7-9; clone_size: NA; d_call: NA; cdr3_aa: CASRTNRGDFLYEQYF; cdr3_nt: TGTGCCAGCAGGACTAACCGCGGGGACTTCCTCTACGAGCAGTACTTC
j_call: TRBJ2-3; v_call: TRBV4-3; clone_size: NA; d_call: NA; cdr3_aa: CASSQVSAPGDTQYF; cdr3_nt: TGCGCCAGCAGCCAAGTGAGCGCGCCGGGGGATACGCAGTATTTT
j_call: TRBJ2-5; v_call: TRBV5-1; clone_size: NA; d_call: TRBD2; cdr3_aa: CASSLLSSGRAARETQYF; cdr3_nt: TGCGCCAGCAGCTTATTGTCAAGCGGGAGGGCCGCGAGAGAGACCCAGTACTTC
j_call: TRBJ2-3; v_call: TRBV9; clone_size: once; d_call: TRBD2; cdr3_aa: CASSVEIAGGSTDTQYF; cdr3_nt: TGTGCCAGCAGCGTAGAAATAGCGGGAGGGAGCACAGATACGCAGTATTTT
j_call: TRBJ2-5; v_call: TRBV7-9; clone_size: once; d_call: NA; cdr3_aa: CASSSPTTGQETQYF; cdr3_nt: TGTGCCAGCAGTTCCCCCACGACGGGCCAAGAGACCCAGTACTTC
j_call: TRBJ2-2; v_call: TRBV6-6; clone_size: NA; d_call: TRBD2; cdr3_aa: CASILAGDTGELFF; cdr3_nt: TGTGCCAGCATACTAGCGGGAGACACCGGGGAGCTGTTTTTT
j_call: TRBJ1-1; v_call: TRBV11-2; clone_size: once; d_call: TRBD1; cdr3_aa: CASSSPGQGRRNTEAFF; cdr3_nt: TGTGCCAGCAGCTCGCCGGGACAGGGCAGGCGGAACACTGAAGCTTTCTTT
j_call: TRBJ2-2; v_call: TRBV5-4; clone_size: NA; d_call: NA; cdr3_aa: CASSRRDSNQLRELFF; cdr3_nt: TGTGCCAGCAGCCGCCGGGACTCTAACCAGCTCCGGGAGCTGTTTTTT